This T cell receptor beta chain appears in the sequencing data of a study of T cell repertoires in cytomegalovirus infection. At the level of the study: Based on public TCR beta signatures, there were indications of CMV infection and of a matching HLA type.

Trimming pared 5 bases from V and 4 bases from J, leaving 12 bases between. CDR3 length: 14 residues. Study-wide results and limits: Clonotype analysis showed dominance of the ex vivo response by HLA-C-restricted CMV-specific TCR beta clonotypes. Accumulated public TCR beta family frequency recognized individuals carrying CMV together with the relevant HLA.

TCRdb re-called the reads through MiXCR, storing one row per CDR3 protein. The repertoire has around 120,000 distinct CDR3 sequences, 7% to 9.5% of them found once; the top ten carry about 9.4%. This clonotype was counted many times. The target antigen is unknown. Sequenced: PBMCs. This chain links TRBV12-3 or TRBV12-4 with TRBJ1-5; D gene ambiguous. The sequence was obtained from a human donor in good health (CMV status not recorded). Some clones in this sample may be carry-over from other donors' samples. The CDR3 nucleotides are TGTGCCAGCAGTCCTTCAACGAGTAATCAGCCCCAGCATTTT. It specifies CASSPSTSNQPQHF.